A single sample gave rise to the 27 T cell receptor beta chains below, sequenced in a study of blood T cells in healthy people across ages (dated by TCRdb to about 2015). Receptor amplification or capture employed 5' RACE. A second about 7 to 12 cycle PCR used a sample-barcoded 5' primer and a J-beta primer mix. The public reads were run again by TCRdb, first through fastp at Q25 and then through MiXCR, and only productive beta chains were kept. Records with the same CDR3 protein are collapsed into one entry carrying the most frequent genes and DNA. Counted in this sample were around 1,800,000 distinct CDR3 sequences; about two fifths of them appeared once. The ten biggest clones cover more than 20% of the sample. Sequenced material: blood. Receptors originate from a human donor in good health.

This sequence joins TRBV4-3 and TRBJ1-6; D is undetermined. Germline V CDR1 and CDR2: LGHNA, YSLEER. The CDR3 contains 16 residues. Trimming stripped 0 bases from V and 7 bases from J, with 13 bases between. Written as DNA, the CDR3 is TGCGCCAGCAGCCAAGATTGGAGAACGGTGAATTCACCCCTCCACTTT. This translates into CASSQDWRTVNSPLHF.

This chain connects TRBV20-1 to TRBJ2-1, with 7 bases that match TRBD2. This CDR3 spans 16 amino acids. Germline V CDR1 and CDR2: DFQATT, SNEGSKA (reference sequence). The trim removed 1 base at V and 1 base at J, leaving 7 bases unmatched. The CDR3 sequence: CSARAAIAGSYNEQFF. CDR3 bases: TGCAGTGCTAGAGCCGCAATAGCGGGTTCCTACAATGAGCAGTTCTTC.

This clonotype was found a few times. The chain uses TRBV4-2 and TRBJ2-1, with D possibly matching TRBD1 (7 bases). Germline CDR1 and CDR2: LGHNA and YNFKEQ. Trimming cost V 4 bases and J 2 bases, with 15 bases left between them. The length of the CDR3 is 16 residues. The CDR3 is CASSRTQGGPYNEQFF. Here the CDR3 DNA reads TGTGCCAGCAGCCGGACCCAGGGGGGACCCTACAATGAGCAGTTCTTC.

This clonotype appeared many times. The chain is built from TRBV20-1 and TRBJ1-2; 8 nucleotides match TRBD1. The germline gives CDR1 DFQATT, CDR2 SNEGSKA (reference sequence). The CDR3 contains 14 residues. The junction had 6 bases not matched to a gene; V was cut back by 3 bases and J by 3 bases. CDR3 protein: CSASPPGGYYGYTF. As DNA, the CDR3 is TGCAGTGCTAGCCCCCCAGGGGGCTACTATGGCTACACCTTC.

This clonotype has only a few counts. The rearrangement links TRBV29-1 to TRBJ2-5, with D perhaps matching TRBD1 (6 bases). The V end lost 1 base, the J end lost 11 bases, and 17 bases lay between the germline ends. There are 13 residues in the CDR3. In germline, CDR1 is SQVTM, CDR2 ANQGSEA. CDR3 region: CSVEVADRGEQYF. CDR3 coding DNA: TGCAGCGTTGAAGTTGCGGACAGAGGGGAGCAGTACTTC.

The rearrangement joins TRBV19 to TRBJ1-1; 11 bases fit TRBD1. This CDR3 is built from 17 residues. Germline-derived CDR1 and CDR2 are LNHDA and SQIVND (reference sequence). J gave up 4 bases and V 8 bases, and 15 bases lay outside the gene matches. CDR3 in amino acids: CASAPWTGGEMGTEAFF. CDR3 in DNA: TGTGCCAGTGCGCCTTGGACAGGGGGCGAGATGGGCACTGAAGCTTTCTTT.

This clonotype was observed a few times. The CDR3 coding sequence is TGCAGTGCTTCCAACACCGGGACAGGGGTTTTCTATGAGCAGTTCTTC. Translated, it gives CSASNTGTGVFYEQFF. The chain recombines TRBV20-1 with TRBJ2-1; 10 positions agree with TRBD1. This CDR3 spans 16 amino acids. V gave up 5 bases and J gave up 8 bases; unmatched junction bases: 15. Germline assignment: CDR1 DFQATT and CDR2 SNEGSKA (reference sequence).

The V gene is TRBV15, the J gene TRBJ1-2, with D possibly being TRBD1 (5 bases). CDR3 length: 12 residues. Germline CDR1 reads LNHNV; CDR2 reads YYDKDF (reference sequence). Trimming removed 5 bases from V and 8 bases from J, with 12 bases in between. The CDR3 DNA reads as TGTGCCACCAGCTTGGTCCGGGGCGGCTACACCTTC. It codes for CATSLVRGGYTF.

The table lists this clonotype with a few counts. The chain combines TRBV6-2 or TRBV6-3 with TRBJ2-1; a possible D gene is TRBD1 (5 bases). V was trimmed by 10 bases and J by 7 bases, leaving 26 bases between them. Germline lookup yields CDR1 MNHEY and CDR2 SVGEGT. This CDR3 is 16 amino acids long. CDR3 sequence reads: CATGSAGQLGQNEQFF. CDR3 in DNA: TGTGCCACCGGCTCGGCAGGGCAATTGGGTCAGAATGAGCAGTTCTTC.

The chain is built from TRBV25-1 and TRBJ2-5, with D possibly matching TRBD2 (6 bases). Trimming removed 3 bases from V and 5 bases from J, with 19 bases in between. CDR1 MGHDK and CDR2 SYGVNS come from the germline V gene. This CDR3 contains 16 residues. The CDR3: CASSDAGRGYGETQYF. Written as DNA, the CDR3 is TGTGCCAGCAGTGACGCGGGGAGAGGGTACGGTGAGACCCAGTACTTC.

There are a few counts of this clonotype. DNA of the CDR3: TGTGCCAGCAGCTTAAGGGAACCGGGACGGCCGGGTTCACCCCTCCACTTT. Translation gives CASSLREPGRPGSPLHF. The chain carries TRBV7-8 and TRBJ1-6, with D possibly being TRBD1 (5 bases). This CDR3 contains 17 residues. Trimming took off 2 bases at V and 9 bases at J, with 20 bases between the two ends. Germline lookup yields CDR1 SGHVS and CDR2 FQNEAQ.

This clonotype has just a few counts. The genes are TRBV11-1 and TRBJ2-7; possibly TRBD1 for D (6 bases). Germline CDR1 reads SGHAT; CDR2 reads FQDESV (reference sequence). CDR3 size: 19 residues. Between the trimmed V and J ends, which lost 2 bases and 0 bases, there was a span of 23 bases. CDR3 DNA: TGTGCCAGCAGCTTACTCGCTATATGGGGGCCCCAAAGCTCCTACGAGCAGTACTTC. Translating gives CASSLLAIWGPQSSYEQYF.

The chain joins TRBV18 to TRBJ1-1, with unresolved D. Germline CDR1 reads KGHSH; CDR2 reads LQKENI. Trimming cost V 2 bases and J 1 base, with 11 bases left between them. This CDR3 contains 15 residues. This chain's CDR3 is CASSPSAQENTEAFF. The CDR3 nucleotides read TGTGCCAGCTCACCAAGCGCGCAGGAGAACACTGAAGCTTTCTTT.

The chain is built from TRBV5-4 and TRBJ2-3; TRBD2 aligns across 11 bases. The CDR3 totals 16 residues. With V trimmed by 4 bases and J by 6 bases, 10 bases remained unmatched. The V gene's germline CDR1 is SGHNT and CDR2 YYREEE (reference sequence). CDR3 coding DNA: TGTGCCAGCAGCACACTAGCGGGGGACATACTGGATACGCAGTATTTT. Amino acids: CASSTLAGDILDTQYF.

This clonotype has only a few counts. The chain recombines TRBV4-1 with TRBJ2-7, with 7 bases identical to TRBD1. The germline V gene has CDR1 MGHRA and CDR2 YSYEKL. The CDR3 loop spans 15 amino acids. V was pared by 4 bases and J by 1 base, with 7 bases of the junction left unmatched. DNA of the CDR3: TGCGCCAGCAGCCCAGCTCTACAGGGGTCCTACGAGCAGTACTTC. It codes for CASSPALQGSYEQYF.

This clonotype was counted between two and nine times. V gene TRBV9 combines with J gene TRBJ2-6, with 7 nucleotides matching TRBD1. Germline V CDR1 and CDR2: SGDLS, YYNGEE. CDR3 length: 17 amino acids. The ends lost 4 bases at V and 0 bases at J; junction bases unmatched: 7. CDR3 in DNA: TGTGCCAGCAGCAAATCCGGGACAGCCTCTGGGGCCAACGTCCTGACTTTC. Translation gives CASSKSGTASGANVLTF. The entire variable domain, with the rest obtained from reference TRBV9 and TRBJ2-6, is as follows: DSGVTQTPKHLITATGQRVTLRCSPRSGDLSVYWYQQSLDQGLQFLIQYYNGEERAKGNILERFSAQQFPDLHSELNLSSLELGDSALYFCASSKSGTASGANVLTFGAGSRLTVL.

The chain is built from TRBV20-1 and TRBJ2-1; D call uncertain. The DNA matches TRBJ2-7 better at its end, which makes the J call doubtful. The CDR3 totals 15 residues. Looked up from germline, CDR1 is DFQATT and CDR2 is SNEGSKA (reference sequence). Here the CDR3 DNA reads TGCAGTGCTAGGGATCCCTTTGTGGGCAGGCAGACGCAGTACTTC. This encodes CSARDPFVGRQTQYF.

The chain is built from TRBV27 and TRBJ2-7, with 12 bases aligning to TRBD1. The CDR3 contains 15 residues. The J segment lost 5 bases and the V segment lost 6 bases, leaving 8 bases of the junction unmatched. CDR1 is MNHEY and CDR2 is SMNVEV in the germline V gene (reference sequence). The CDR3 DNA sequence: TGTGCCAGCAGGCTAACCGGGACAGGGGGCCACGAGCAGTACTTC. It specifies CASRLTGTGGHEQYF.

This chain links TRBV20-1 with TRBJ2-7, with D possibly matching TRBD2 (5 bases). Germline-derived CDR1 and CDR2 are DFQATT and SNEGSKA (reference sequence). This CDR3 comprises 14 residues. Trimming took 0 bases from V and 2 from J, leaving 11 bases between them. CDR3 nucleotide sequence: TGCAGTGCTAGAGATTTTCGGGATACCTACGAGCAGTACTTC. Translating gives CSARDFRDTYEQYF.

This chain joins TRBV7-2 and TRBJ1-2; 7 bases match TRBD1. CDR1 and CDR2 (germline): SGHTA, FQGNSA. V lost 1 base, J lost 4 bases, and 18 bases stayed unmatched. CDR3 length equals 19 residues. The CDR3 DNA reads as TGTGCCAGCAGCTTAGAACTCACAGGGGCCGCCGGTTATTCCTATGGCTACACCTTC. Encoded protein: CASSLELTGAAGYSYGYTF.

This clonotype has more than one count but fewer than ten. This chain uses TRBV6-6 with TRBJ2-6; D unclear. The CDR3 loop spans 15 amino acids. The germline V gene has CDR1 MNHNY and CDR2 SVGAGI (reference sequence). V dropped 2 bases and J dropped 0 bases, with 5 bases sitting between them. DNA of the CDR3: TGTGCCAGCAGTTACGTGCTCTCTGGGGCCAACGTCCTGACTTTC. It translates to CASSYVLSGANVLTF.

Only a few counts were recorded for this clonotype. The rearrangement links TRBV7-9 to TRBJ2-3; 7 nucleotides align to TRBD2. Trimming took 9 bases from V and 4 from J; bases not matched to a gene: 7. The CDR3 is made up of 13 amino acids. Germline V gene sequence: CDR1 SEHNR, CDR2 FQNEAQ (reference sequence). The CDR3 DNA sequence: TGTGCCAGTAGTATCGCGGGGGCAGATACGCAGTATTTT. Translated, it gives CASSIAGADTQYF.

V usage is TRBV11-2 and J usage is TRBJ1-2; D unresolved. The germline gives CDR1 SGHAT, CDR2 FQNNGV. There are 14 residues in the CDR3. Trimming removed 5 bases from V and 8 bases from J, with 18 bases in between. The DNA for the CDR3 is TGTGCCAGCAGCCCCGGACTCTTGGAGCTCGGCTACACCTTC. Translated, it gives CASSPGLLELGYTF.

The rearrangement uses TRBV20-1 and TRBJ2-5, with 7 bases aligning to TRBD1. The CDR3 runs 13 residues. The V and J ends lost 6 bases and 2 bases, in that order; junction bases with no gene match: 6. Germline CDR1 DFQATT, CDR2 SNEGSKA (reference sequence). The CDR3 region is CSAVQGIQETQYF. In DNA form, the CDR3 reads TGCAGTGCCGTACAGGGGATACAAGAGACCCAGTACTTC.

The sample holds a few counts of this clonotype. The J gene is TRBJ2-7, the V gene TRBV5-1; weak D call: TRBD1 (6 bases). V lost 0 bases and J 6 bases, leaving 13 bases between the germline ends. Germline CDR1 reads SGHRS; CDR2 reads YFSETQ. This CDR3 region has 14 residues. Here the CDR3 reads CASSLDLTGSEQYF. CDR3 nucleotide sequence: TGCGCCAGCAGCTTGGACCTAACAGGGTCCGAGCAGTACTTC.

As concerns this clonotype: A read error is possible here, since a much larger clone lies one base away. The chain joins TRBV11-1 to TRBJ1-2; D is unclear. Germline CDR1 reads SGHAT; CDR2 reads FQDESV (reference sequence). The CDR3 contains 16 residues. CDR3 nucleotide sequence: TGTGCCAGCAGTCCCCCACCGGGAGCGTCCGACTATGGCCACACCTTC. Protein: CASSPPPGASDYGHTF.

This clonotype has just one count. A junction boundary mismatches the germline segment, possibly from a read error. J is TRBJ2-5 and V is TRBV29-1; D unresolved. There are 15 residues in the CDR3. The germline gives CDR1 SQVTM, CDR2 ANQGSEA. In nucleotides, the CDR3 is TGCAGCGTTGGTGTTGTCCCTCCGGGTGGAGAGACCCAGGACTTC. The encoded protein is CSVGVVPPGGETQDF.